Given below is one T cell receptor beta chain in context. In the original processing: From reference gene primer amplification, estimates of nucleated cell counts were derived. Measured with immunoSEQ multiplex PCR; TCRdb has only the in-frame clones, and not every one. The V and J calls and clone size were taken over from that table, and D and trimming were inferred from the DNA. Among about 140,000 clones, roughly four fifths were seen once, and the ten largest hold over 7.5%. This specimen comes from a study of blood T cell repertoires in COVID-19. As for the study in general: Some COVID-19 samples were acute and others convalescent; all came from the United States, Italy and Spain. Nucleic acid was either cDNA or gDNA, and it came from T cells, B-cell-depleted T cells, or PBMCs.

Germline CDR1 and CDR2: SGHTA and FQGNSA. V was cut by 4 bases and J by 5 bases, with 23 bases left in between. The CDR3 has 17 residues. Specimen: peripheral blood. This clonotype was sampled from a woman of 80 years or more in a cohort sampled during active or convalescent COVID-19. V gene TRBV7-2 combines with J gene TRBJ1-2; no reliable D call. The CDR3 sequence: CASSSTAPYGGGYGYTF. In DNA form, the CDR3 reads TGTGCCAGCAGCTCCACTGCCCCCTATGGTGGAGGATATGGCTACACCTTC. The variable domain in full, completed from reference TRBV7-2 and TRBJ1-2, reads GAGVSQSPSNKVTEKGKDVELRCDPISGHTALYWYRQSLGQGLEFLIYFQGNSAPDKSGLPSDRFSAERTGGSVSTLTIQRTQQEDSAVYLCASSSTAPYGGGYGYTFGSGTRLTVV.